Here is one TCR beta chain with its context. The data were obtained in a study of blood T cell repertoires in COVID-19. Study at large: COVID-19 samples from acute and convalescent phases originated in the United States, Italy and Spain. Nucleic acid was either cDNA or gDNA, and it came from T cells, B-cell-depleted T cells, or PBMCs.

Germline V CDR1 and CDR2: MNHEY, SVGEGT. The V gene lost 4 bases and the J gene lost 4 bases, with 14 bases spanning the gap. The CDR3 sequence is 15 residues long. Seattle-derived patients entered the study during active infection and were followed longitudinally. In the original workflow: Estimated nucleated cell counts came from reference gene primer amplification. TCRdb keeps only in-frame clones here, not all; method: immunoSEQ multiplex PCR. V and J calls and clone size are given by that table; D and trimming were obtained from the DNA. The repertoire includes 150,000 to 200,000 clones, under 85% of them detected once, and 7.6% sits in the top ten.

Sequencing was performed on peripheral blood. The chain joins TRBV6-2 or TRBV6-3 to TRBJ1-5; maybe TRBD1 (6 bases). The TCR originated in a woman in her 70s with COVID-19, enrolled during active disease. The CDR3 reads CASSSKQGQNQPQHF. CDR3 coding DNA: TGTGCCAGCAGTTCCAAACAGGGTCAAAATCAGCCCCAGCATTTT.